Below are 29 T cell receptor beta chains sequenced from a single sample in a study of regulatory T cells in long-lasting Graves disease. Arm-PCR of CDR3 regions and iRepertoire HTBI primers were used to build TCR beta libraries. From the multiplex PCR reads, TCRdb called clonotypes with MiXCR, one entry per CDR3 protein. The sample holds some 470,000 distinct CDR3 sequences, under 25% seen once. Time point given: persistent/refractory GD, antithyroid drugs over 5 years with positive TRAb. RNA from PBMCs was the source of the TCR library. The sample consisted of peripheral blood mononuclear cells (PBMCs), taken when the disease was refractory, from a patient treated with antithyroid drugs. These receptors all come from a female donor with Graves disease.

This chain links TRBV4-3 with TRBJ2-7, with unresolved D. V dropped 4 bases and J dropped 5 bases, with 15 bases sitting between them. From germline, CDR1 is LGHNA and CDR2 YSLEER. CDR3 size: 14 residues. CDR3 residues: CASSPLGEVHEQYF. CDR3 nucleotide sequence: TGCGCCAGCAGCCCCCTCGGTGAGGTCCACGAGCAGTACTTC.

This clonotype was seen many times. The genes are TRBV6-1 and TRBJ1-1; tentative D call: TRBD1 (6 bases). Trimming took 6 bases from V and 6 from J, leaving 23 bases between them. The CDR3 loop spans 16 amino acids. Germline V gives CDR1 MNHNS, CDR2 SASEGT. In DNA, the CDR3 is TGTGCCAGCAGCTCCGACAGGAAGGGTTCGGTCGCTGAAGCTTTCTTT. It codes for CASSSDRKGSVAEAFF.

This clonotype was counted at least ten times. V gene TRBV28 combines with J gene TRBJ1-4; D remains ambiguous. Germline V gene lookup returns CDR1 MDHEN and CDR2 SYDVKM. V was clipped by 4 bases and J by 16 bases, with 13 bases between them. The CDR3 is 11 amino acids. The CDR3 DNA sequence: TGTGCCAGCAGTTCTGGTAGGCCGAGGTTTTTT. It is translated as CASSSGRPRFF.

The table lists this clonotype with many counts. The V gene is TRBV20-1, the J gene TRBJ1-2; D is unclear. Between the trimmed V and J ends, which lost 0 bases and 2 bases, there was a span of 13 bases. The CDR3 runs 15 residues. Germline V gene lookup returns CDR1 DFQATT and CDR2 SNEGSKA (reference sequence). The CDR3 region has the DNA TGCAGTGCTAGAGATCGGGCAGGTGAAAACTATGGCTACACCTTC. Translated: CSARDRAGENYGYTF.

This chain links TRBV13 with TRBJ1-1; TRBD1 matches 12 bases. CDR1 is PRHDT and CDR2 is FYEKMQ in the germline V gene (reference sequence). V shed 5 bases, J shed 5 bases, and the junction held 12 bases outside the gene matches. The CDR3 extends over 17 amino acids. This chain's CDR3 is CASSHRDRGPGRTEAFF. The CDR3 DNA sequence: TGTGCCAGCAGCCACCGGGACAGGGGGCCGGGAAGAACTGAAGCTTTCTTT.

J is TRBJ1-1 and V is TRBV30; TRBD1 is a possible D gene (6 bases). The CDR3 is made up of 13 amino acids. Looked up from germline, CDR1 is GTSNPN and CDR2 is SVGIG (reference sequence). V gave up 3 bases and J gave up 5 bases, with 13 bases separating them. The CDR3 here is CAWSPEGGTEAFF. The CDR3 nucleotides read TGTGCCTGGAGCCCCGAGGGGGGGACTGAAGCTTTCTTT.

This clonotype was counted only a few times. J is TRBJ1-1 and V is TRBV19; D unresolved. Trimming removed 3 bases from V and 1 base from J, with 3 bases in between. From germline, CDR1 is LNHDA and CDR2 SQIVND (reference sequence). The CDR3 totals 12 residues. For the CDR3, the DNA is TGTGCCAGTAGTATGAGGAACACTGAAGCTTTCTTT. Its translation: CASSMRNTEAFF.

A few counts support this clonotype. It may be a read error: a sequence one base away is much more abundant. The CDR3 loop reads CASSFEQGNTGELFF. CDR3 DNA: TGTGCCAGCAGTTTTGAACAGGGGAACACCGGGGAGCTGTTTTTT. V and J are TRBV28 and TRBJ2-2, with a possible D match to TRBD1 (6 bases). This CDR3 has 15 amino acids. Germline lookup yields CDR1 MDHEN and CDR2 SYDVKM. Deletions cut 3 bases from V and 1 base from J, with 9 bases between.

This clonotype came up many times. The chain joins TRBV28 to TRBJ1-6, with D possibly matching TRBD1 (6 bases). Trimming removed 5 bases from V and 10 bases from J, with 12 bases in between. The V gene's germline CDR1 is MDHEN and CDR2 SYDVKM. There are 13 residues in the CDR3. CDR3 amino acids: CASSRTVGSPLHF. CDR3 nucleotide sequence: TGTGCCAGCAGTCGGACAGTAGGGTCACCCCTCCACTTT. The complete variable domain, with remaining parts taken from reference TRBV28 and TRBJ1-6, reads DVKVTQSSRYLVKRTGEKVFLECVQDMDHENMFWYRQDPGLGLRLIYFSYDVKMKEKGDIPEGYSVSREKKERFSLILESASTNQTSMYLCASSRTVGSPLHFGNGTRLTVT.

The table lists this clonotype with a few counts. The chain is built from TRBV13 and TRBJ2-5; weak D call: TRBD1 (5 bases). V gave up 1 base and J gave up 1 base, with 13 bases separating them. The length of the CDR3 is 16 residues. Germline V gives CDR1 PRHDT, CDR2 FYEKMQ (reference sequence). The CDR3 DNA reads TGTGCCAGCAGCTTAGCTCAGGGTAAACCCCAAGAGACCCAGTACTTC. This encodes CASSLAQGKPQETQYF.

The V and J genes are TRBV5-8 and TRBJ2-7; TRBD2 is a possible D gene (6 bases). Germline assignment: CDR1 SGHTS and CDR2 YDEGEE. Trimming pared 7 bases from V and 3 bases from J, leaving 17 bases between. CDR3 length equals 14 residues. The CDR3: CASLIRGGIYEQYF. The CDR3 DNA is TGTGCCAGCCTGATTCGCGGCGGGATCTACGAGCAGTACTTC.

This clonotype was observed a few times. The rearrangement joins TRBV14 to TRBJ2-5, with D perhaps TRBD2 (7 bases). The germline V gene has CDR1 SGHDN and CDR2 FVKESK. This CDR3 comprises 16 residues. The ends were cut back, 2 bases at V and 5 bases at J, with 18 bases in the middle. CDR3 amino acids: CASSQRLRGPAETQYF. In DNA, the CDR3 is TGTGCCAGCAGCCAACGGTTGCGGGGGCCGGCGGAGACCCAGTACTTC. Using reference TRBV14 and TRBJ2-5 for the parts outside the CDR3, the full variable domain is EAGVTQFPSHSVIEKGQTVTLRCDPISGHDNLYWYRRVMGKEIKFLLHFVKESKQDESGMPNNRFLAERTGGTYSTLKVQPAELEDSGVYFCASSQRLRGPAETQYFGPGTRLLVL.

This clonotype was observed once. The genes are TRBV20-1 and TRBJ2-2; 10 bases align to TRBD2. This CDR3 region has 17 residues. Germline V CDR1 and CDR2: DFQATT, SNEGSKA (reference sequence). V lost 3 bases, J lost 0 bases, and 7 bases stayed unmatched. The CDR3 region is CSARVLAGTTNTGELFF. The CDR3 DNA is TGCAGTGCTAGGGTACTAGCGGGGACAACGAACACCGGGGAGCTGTTTTTT.

This clonotype was seen at least ten times. The chain employs TRBV12-3 or TRBV12-4 and TRBJ2-7; TRBD2 matches at 13 bases. The CDR3 totals 15 residues. The ends lost 5 bases at V and 3 bases at J; junction bases unmatched: 4. In DNA form, the CDR3 reads TGTGCCAGCAGTGTAGGACTAGCGGGGGACTACGAGCAGTACTTC. Translation: CASSVGLAGDYEQYF.

The chain links TRBV5-1 to TRBJ2-2, with 7 bases aligning to TRBD1. Germline lookup yields CDR1 SGHRS and CDR2 YFSETQ. The ends lost 4 bases at V and 1 base at J; junction bases unmatched: 10. This CDR3 contains 17 residues. The CDR3 loop is CASSHRRQGENTGELFF. The CDR3 DNA reads as TGCGCCAGCAGCCACCGGCGACAGGGCGAGAACACCGGGGAGCTGTTTTTT.

This clonotype was seen ten or more times. The J gene is TRBJ1-1, the V gene TRBV2; 9 positions agree with TRBD1. The length of the CDR3 is 14 residues. Germline V gives CDR1 SNHLY, CDR2 FYNNEI. V was pared by 4 bases and J by 0 bases, with 0 bases of the junction left unmatched. This chain's CDR3 is CASSGTGVNTEAFF. The CDR3 DNA sequence: TGTGCCAGCAGTGGGACAGGGGTGAACACTGAAGCTTTCTTT.

Only a few counts were recorded for this clonotype. A much more abundant neighbour one base away suggests this may be a read error. The chain links TRBV5-1 to TRBJ1-2, with D possibly matching TRBD1 (5 bases). V gave up 1 base and J gave up 4 bases, with 14 bases separating them. CDR1 is SGHRS, CDR2 YFSETQ, per germline. The CDR3 runs 15 residues. The CDR3 sequence is CASSLYDSTSYGYTF. The CDR3 region has the DNA TGCGCCAGCAGCTTGTATGACAGCACATCCTATGGCTACACCTTC.

Comments on this clonotype: A much larger clonotype is one base distant, so this may be a read error. The gene calls are TRBV11-3 and TRBJ2-7; D is possibly TRBD2 (7 bases). With 5 bases removed from V and 3 bases from J, the gap between germline ends came to 17 bases. The V gene's germline CDR1 is SGHNT and CDR2 YENEEA. This CDR3 is built from 15 residues. The CDR3 is CASSSYREGGYEQYF. Written as DNA, the CDR3 is TGTGCCAGCAGCAGCTACAGGGAGGGGGGCTACGAGCAGTACTTC.

This clonotype was picked up many times. The rearrangement joins TRBV24-1 to TRBJ1-5; 8 nucleotides line up with TRBD1. V was clipped by 4 bases and J by 7 bases; unmatched bases: 2. The CDR3 consists of 13 residues. CDR1 KGHDR and CDR2 SFDVKD come from the germline V gene. CDR3 loop: CATSEQGAQPQHF. The CDR3 DNA reads TGTGCCACCAGTGAGCAGGGGGCCCAGCCCCAGCATTTT.

The chain links TRBV19 to TRBJ1-1; D is unresolved. V dropped 4 bases and J dropped 6 bases, with 12 bases sitting between them. The length of the CDR3 is 13 residues. Germline loops: CDR1 LNHDA, CDR2 SQIVND (reference sequence). The CDR3 sequence: CASSNPPGPEAFF. CDR3 in DNA: TGTGCCAGTAGTAACCCCCCGGGTCCTGAAGCTTTCTTT.

Many counts were recorded for this clonotype. This chain connects TRBV28 to TRBJ2-7, with a possible D match to TRBD1 (5 bases). Looked up from germline, CDR1 is MDHEN and CDR2 is SYDVKM. CDR3 length: 13 residues. Trimming pared 7 bases from V and 6 bases from J, leaving 16 bases between. The CDR3 region is CASMRTTPPEQYF. CDR3 nucleotides: TGTGCCAGCATGCGGACAACTCCACCCGAGCAGTACTTC.

This clonotype was seen only a few times. The chain uses TRBV10-3 and TRBJ2-3; maybe TRBD2 (5 bases). Trimming took 7 bases from V and 2 from J, leaving 13 bases between them. CDR1 is ENHRY, CDR2 SYGVKD, per germline. CDR3 length: 14 residues. CDR3 coding DNA: TGTGCCATCACCGAGGGAGTTAACACAGATACGCAGTATTTT. Protein sequence: CAITEGVNTDTQYF.

CDR3 loop: CASSLRAFLNTGELFF. In DNA, the CDR3 is TGTGCCAGCAGCTTAAGGGCTTTCCTAAACACCGGGGAGCTGTTTTTT. The J gene is TRBJ2-2, the V gene TRBV7-3; D unclear. Trimming cost V 1 base and J 2 bases, with 11 bases left between them. This CDR3 contains 16 residues. Germline CDR1 SGHTA, CDR2 FQGTGA.

A few counts support this clonotype. The chain has TRBV18 and TRBJ1-2; D gene ambiguous. Per the germline V gene, CDR1 is KGHSH and CDR2 is LQKENI. The ends were cut back, 2 bases at V and 4 bases at J, with 14 bases in the middle. The CDR3 spans 15 residues. CDR3 bases: TGTGCCAGCTCACCATCCAGGACGATTGGCTATGGCTACACCTTC. Amino acids: CASSPSRTIGYGYTF.

This clonotype was recorded a few times. This rearrangement joins TRBV5-1 to TRBJ2-7, with D tentatively TRBD1 (6 bases). The V end was cut by 4 bases, the J end by 4 bases, with 15 bases between. CDR1 and CDR2 (germline): SGHRS, YFSETQ. The CDR3 is made up of 14 amino acids. The DNA of the CDR3 is TGCGCCAGCAGCCTCGACAGGAACGGTTACGAGCAGTACTTC. This sequence encodes CASSLDRNGYEQYF.

Many counts were recorded for this clonotype. The V gene is TRBV18, the J gene TRBJ1-4; D not certain. From germline, CDR1 is KGHSH and CDR2 LQKENI. The CDR3 covers 14 residues. The ends were cut back, 4 bases at V and 6 bases at J, with 12 bases in the middle. The CDR3 spells CASSRQDRDEKLFF. The CDR3 coding sequence is TGTGCCAGCTCACGCCAGGACCGGGATGAAAAACTGTTTTTT.

To note about this clonotype: With a much larger clone just one base away, this may be a read error. The chain employs TRBV10-3 and TRBJ1-6; TRBD1 matches at 9 bases. Germline loops: CDR1 ENHRY, CDR2 SYGVKD. This CDR3 region has 16 residues. After removal of 3 bases from V and 8 bases from J, the junction contained 8 bases not matched to a gene. CDR3 amino acids: CAISDPQGAKDSPLHF. The DNA of the CDR3 is TGTGCCATCAGTGATCCACAGGGGGCTAAGGATTCACCCCTCCACTTT.

This clonotype was counted between two and nine times. V is TRBV7-6 and J is TRBJ2-5; possible D gene TRBD2, 5 bases. The ends were cut back, 2 bases at V and 2 bases at J, with 18 bases in the middle. CDR1 SGHVS and CDR2 FNYEAQ come from the germline V gene. The CDR3 spans 17 residues. The CDR3 DNA is TGTGCCAGCAGCTTATCCCCTTCCACGGGGAGTCAAGAGACCCAGTACTTC. The encoded protein is CASSLSPSTGSQETQYF. Using reference TRBV7-6 and TRBJ2-5 for the parts outside the CDR3, the full variable domain is GAGVSQSPRYKVTKRGQDVALRCDPISGHVSLYWYRQALGQGPEFLTYFNYEAQQDKSGLPNDRFSAERPEGSISTLTIQRTEQRDSAMYRCASSLSPSTGSQETQYFGPGTRLLVL.

In this sample, this clonotype turned up a few times. V and J are TRBV7-9 and TRBJ1-5, with 8 bases fitting TRBD1. Losses at the gene ends were 5 bases for V and 1 base for J; bases not matched to a gene: 7. Per germline, CDR1 SEHNR and CDR2 FQNEAQ (reference sequence). CDR3 length: 16 amino acids. Here the CDR3 reads CASSASQGASNQPQHF. The CDR3 region has the DNA TGTGCCAGCAGCGCCAGCCAGGGGGCGAGCAATCAGCCCCAGCATTTT. The full variable domain, rest sourced from reference TRBV7-9 and TRBJ1-5, is DTGVSQNPRHKITKRGQNVTFRCDPISEHNRLYWYRQTLGQGPEFLTYFQNEAQLEKSRLLSDRFSAERPKGSFSTLEIQRTEQGDSAMYLCASSASQGASNQPQHFGDGTRLSIL.